The 13 T cell receptor beta chains listed next were all sequenced from one sample in a study of T cell responses to AZD1222 COVID-19 vaccine. Some clones are missing from TCRdb's copy, which holds only in-frame ones; the method was immunoSEQ multiplex PCR. The data show about 120,000 clones, roughly 87% seen once. The sample consisted of peripheral blood, taken on day 0 of AZD1222 vaccination. These receptors all stem from an adult in good health.

V and J are TRBV3-1 (or the pseudogene TRBV3-2) and TRBJ2-5; TRBD2 agrees at 7 bases. The V gene end was trimmed by 4 bases and the J gene end by 5 bases; junction bases not matched to a gene: 1. The CDR3 contains 12 residues. The V gene's germline CDR1 is LGHDT and CDR2 YNNKEL (reference sequence). Here the CDR3 reads CASSPGGETQYF. CDR3 DNA: TGTGCCAGCAGCCCCGGGGGGGAGACCCAGTACTTC.

J is TRBJ1-2 and V is TRBV3-1 (or the pseudogene TRBV3-2); 8 bases map to TRBD1. Germline-derived CDR1 and CDR2 are LGHDT and YNNKEL (reference sequence). This CDR3 comprises 15 residues. Trimming at V came to 5 bases and at J to 9 bases, leaving 14 bases not matched to a gene. As DNA, the CDR3 is TGTGCCAGCAGCTATGTAACATCTTCAGGGGGCAGCTACACCTTC. It codes for CASSYVTSSGGSYTF.

This clone showed up just a few times. Other nucleotide sequences in the sample specify the same CDR3. The chain employs TRBV7-9 and TRBJ1-1; D not certain. Deletions cut 0 bases from V and 5 bases from J, with 7 bases between. This CDR3 comprises 13 residues. Germline CDR1 and CDR2: SEHNR and FQNEAQ (reference sequence). CDR3 protein: CASSLALGTEAFF. The CDR3 DNA reads as TGTGCCAGCAGCTTAGCGCTAGGGACTGAAGCTTTCTTT.

The V call is TRBV27, the J call TRBJ1-1, with D hard to call. Trimming removed 5 bases at V and 0 bases at J, with 10 bases between. The CDR3 has 14 residues. Per germline, CDR1 MNHEY and CDR2 SMNVEV (reference sequence). CDR3 in amino acids: CASSRLDVNTEAFF. CDR3 sequence (DNA): TGTGCCAGCAGTAGACTGGACGTGAACACTGAAGCTTTCTTT.

The chain links TRBV28 to TRBJ2-7; TRBD1 might be the D (6 bases). Trimming took 6 bases from V and 3 from J, leaving 18 bases between them. The CDR3 runs to 15 residues. CDR1 and CDR2 (germline): MDHEN, SYDVKM. The CDR3 sequence: CASRATGPRLYEQYF. The CDR3 nucleotides are TGTGCCAGCAGAGCGACAGGCCCTCGACTCTACGAGCAGTACTTC.

The CDR3: CSAVTGGNSNQPQHF. DNA for the CDR3: TGCAGCGCCGTGACAGGGGGGAATAGCAATCAGCCCCAGCATTTT. The chain couples TRBV29-1 to TRBJ1-5; 9 positions agree with TRBD1. The CDR3 contains 15 residues. Germline CDR1 reads SQVTM; CDR2 reads ANQGSEA. V gave up 7 bases and J gave up 0 bases; unmatched junction bases: 7.

J is TRBJ1-2 and V is TRBV28, with TRBD1 matching over 8 bases. CDR1 is MDHEN, CDR2 SYDVKM, per germline. The CDR3 totals 12 residues. With V trimmed by 3 bases and J by 8 bases, 2 bases remained unmatched. The CDR3 here is CASSLTGVGYTF. In nucleotides, the CDR3 is TGTGCCAGCAGTTTGACAGGGGTAGGCTACACCTTC.

The rearrangement joins TRBV27 to TRBJ1-1, with TRBD1 as a possible D gene (5 bases). Trimming stripped 4 bases from V and 11 bases from J, with 20 bases between. The CDR3 loop spans 14 amino acids. The germline gives CDR1 MNHEY, CDR2 SMNVEV (reference sequence). The CDR3 nucleotides read TGTGCCAGCAGTTGGCAGGGTAATTTTGGGTCTGCTTTCTTT. This codes for CASSWQGNFGSAFF.

V usage is TRBV6-2 or TRBV6-3 and J usage is TRBJ1-6; 7 bases align to TRBD1. The CDR3 length is 16 residues. Trimming at V came to 6 bases and at J to 4 bases, leaving 9 bases not matched to a gene. Germline assignment: CDR1 MNHEY and CDR2 SVGEGT. The CDR3 DNA follows: TGTGCCAGCAGCCACCTCGGGACAGCATATAATTCACCCCTCCACTTT. Translating it yields CASSHLGTAYNSPLHF.

The gene calls are TRBV30 and TRBJ1-5; 7 bases align to TRBD1. The CDR3 totals 14 residues. With 0 bases clipped from V and 2 bases from J, the junction kept 1 base outside the gene matches. CDR1 and CDR2 from the germline V gene are GTSNPN and SVGIG (reference sequence). This CDR3 is CAWSVGQGNQPQHF. In DNA form, the CDR3 reads TGTGCCTGGAGTGTAGGACAGGGCAATCAGCCCCAGCATTTT. The full variable domain, its missing parts supplied by reference TRBV30 and TRBJ1-5, is SQTIHQWPATLVQPVGSPLSLECTVEGTSNPNLYWYRQAAGRGLQLLFYSVGIGQISSEVPQNLSASRPQDRQFILSSKKLLLSDSGFYLCAWSVGQGNQPQHFGDGTRLSIL.

This clone appeared once. The rearrangement links TRBV2 to TRBJ2-3; 7 bases line up with TRBD1. V was pared by 1 base and J by 7 bases, with 5 bases of the junction left unmatched. This CDR3 is 14 amino acids long. The germline V gene has CDR1 SNHLY and CDR2 FYNNEI. CDR3: CASSEDRGLNTQYF. The CDR3 DNA follows: TGTGCCAGCAGTGAAGACAGGGGTTTAAATACGCAGTATTTT.

The gene calls are TRBV6-1 and TRBJ1-4, with D possibly matching TRBD1 (5 bases). V lost 2 bases and J 0 bases, leaving 13 bases between the germline ends. From germline, CDR1 is MNHNS and CDR2 SASEGT. The CDR3 runs to 17 residues. The CDR3 region has the DNA TGTGCCAGCAGTGAATGGGGCAGGGATACAACTAATGAAAAACTGTTTTTT. It codes for CASSEWGRDTTNEKLFF.

Concerning this clone itself: This specimen includes other DNA sequences encoding the same CDR3. The rearrangement joins TRBV9 to TRBJ2-3, with D unclear. Trimming took off 2 bases at V and 0 bases at J, with 4 bases between the two ends. This CDR3 spans 13 amino acids. The germline V gene has CDR1 SGDLS and CDR2 YYNGEE. DNA for the CDR3: TGTGCCAGCAGCGTCGCGAGCACAGATACGCAGTATTTT. Translating it yields CASSVASTDTQYF. The whole variable domain, remainder taken from reference TRBV9 and TRBJ2-3, is DSGVTQTPKHLITATGQRVTLRCSPRSGDLSVYWYQQSLDQGLQFLIQYYNGEERAKGNILERFSAQQFPDLHSELNLSSLELGDSALYFCASSVASTDTQYFGPGTRLTVL.